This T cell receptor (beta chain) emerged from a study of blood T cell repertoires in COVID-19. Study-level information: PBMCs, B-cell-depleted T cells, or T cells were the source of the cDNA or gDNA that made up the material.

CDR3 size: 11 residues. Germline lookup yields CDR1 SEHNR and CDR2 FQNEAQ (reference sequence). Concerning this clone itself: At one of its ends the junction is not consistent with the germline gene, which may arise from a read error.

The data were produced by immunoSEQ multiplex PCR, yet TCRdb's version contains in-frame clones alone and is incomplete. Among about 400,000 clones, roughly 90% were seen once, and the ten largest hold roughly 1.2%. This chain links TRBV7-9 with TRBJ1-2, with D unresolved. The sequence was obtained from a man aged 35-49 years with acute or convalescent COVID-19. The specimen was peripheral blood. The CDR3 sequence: CASSIDAGLAF. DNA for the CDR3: TGTGCCAGCAGTATAGACGCGGGCCTGGCCTTC.